Below, 23 T cell receptor beta chains from the same sample are listed, as sequenced in a study of blood T cell repertoires in COVID-19. Sequencing was performed with immunoSEQ multiplex PCR; in TCRdb, only in-frame clones are kept and a portion is missing. The sample has fewer than 500,000 clones, approximately 90% seen once; the top ten hold roughly 0.76%. The sequenced sample was peripheral blood. Receptors were obtained from a man between 18 and 35 years old with COVID-19, enrolled during active disease.

Notes on this clone: This sample includes further DNA sequences coding for the same CDR3. This chain joins TRBV6-1 and TRBJ2-3, with 14 nucleotides matching TRBD2. The CDR3 runs to 15 residues. Germline CDR1 MNHNS, CDR2 SASEGT. The V gene end was trimmed by 3 bases and the J gene end by 4 bases; junction bases not matched to a gene: 0. This CDR3 is CASSETSGGADTQYF. DNA for the CDR3: TGTGCCAGCAGTGAGACTAGCGGGGGGGCAGATACGCAGTATTTT.

V gene TRBV7-8 combines with J gene TRBJ2-2, with TRBD2 matching 11 bases. Trimming took 5 bases from V and 5 from J; bases not matched to a gene: 4. The CDR3 totals 15 residues. CDR1 is SGHVS, CDR2 FQNEAQ, per germline. As DNA, the CDR3 is TGTGCCAGCAGCCACCTAGCGGGAGGAACCGGGGAGCTGTTTTTT. It is translated as CASSHLAGGTGELFF.

The chain joins TRBV23-1 to TRBJ1-1; perhaps TRBD1 as D (5 bases). TRBV23-1 falls under the ORF class, with uncertain function. V lost 4 bases to trimming and J lost 0 bases, with 9 bases between them. The CDR3 length is 14 residues. CDR3 bases: TGCGCCAGCAGTCCCCCAGGGATGAACACTGAAGCTTTCTTT. The encoded protein is CASSPPGMNTEAFF.

This rearrangement joins TRBV19 to TRBJ1-5; 8 nucleotides align to TRBD1. The CDR3 loop spans 14 amino acids. J was trimmed by 7 bases and V by 7 bases; bases with no gene match: 9. Germline CDR1 and CDR2: LNHDA and SQIVND (reference sequence). The CDR3 loop reads CASNGRGHEQPQHF. CDR3 in DNA: TGTGCCAGTAATGGCAGGGGGCATGAACAGCCCCAGCATTTT.

The V call is TRBV9, the J call TRBJ1-2, with D unresolved. From germline, CDR1 is SGDLS and CDR2 YYNGEE. The CDR3 contains 15 residues. Trimming removed 4 bases from V and 3 bases from J, with 16 bases in between. CDR3 residues: CASSTRRGSDYGYTF. The CDR3 region has the DNA TGTGCCAGCAGCACGAGACGGGGATCTGACTATGGCTACACCTTC.

The CDR3 DNA is TGCGCCAGCAGCCAAGAGCGGCTTCCCGCCACAGGGGCCAACGTCCTGACTTTC. Amino acids: CASSQERLPATGANVLTF. The rearrangement links TRBV4-1 to TRBJ2-6, with unresolved D. The CDR3 runs to 18 residues. The V end lost 0 bases, the J end lost 4 bases, and 16 bases lay between the germline ends. Germline loops: CDR1 MGHRA, CDR2 YSYEKL.

The gene calls are TRBV6-2 or TRBV6-3 and TRBJ1-5, with TRBD1 identical over 10 bases. Germline loops: CDR1 MNHEY, CDR2 SVGEGT. This CDR3 has 16 amino acids. With V trimmed by 5 bases and J by 1 base, 5 bases remained unmatched. This CDR3 reads CASSGRDRGSNQPQHF. The CDR3 coding sequence is TGTGCCAGCAGTGGCCGGGACAGGGGAAGCAATCAGCCCCAGCATTTT.

This rearrangement joins TRBV7-3 to TRBJ1-2, with D uncertain. Germline assignment: CDR1 SGHTA and CDR2 FQGTGA. V was shortened by 0 bases and J by 0 bases, with 8 bases between the two germline ends. The CDR3 runs 15 residues. The CDR3 nucleotides read TGTGCCAGCAGCTTAACGGCAGAGGCTAACTATGGCTACACCTTC. Its translation: CASSLTAEANYGYTF.

The chain is built from TRBV11-3 and TRBJ2-7; a possible D gene is TRBD1 (6 bases). Per the germline V gene, CDR1 is SGHNT and CDR2 is YENEEA. The germline V and J ends were trimmed by 4 bases and 7 bases, with 11 bases remaining between them. The CDR3 consists of 12 residues. CDR3 residues: CASSSYREEQYF. In DNA form, the CDR3 reads TGTGCCAGCAGCTCTTACAGGGAAGAGCAGTACTTC.

The rearrangement joins TRBV9 to TRBJ2-3; a weak D match, TRBD1 (6 bases). Trimming stripped 4 bases from V and 5 bases from J, with 17 bases between. The germline V gene has CDR1 SGDLS and CDR2 YYNGEE. The CDR3 length is 15 residues. The CDR3 DNA sequence: TGTGCCAGCAGCCCTCAAACAGGGCTTGGAGATACGCAGTATTTT. As protein: CASSPQTGLGDTQYF.

The rearrangement uses TRBV18 and TRBJ2-7, with 7 positions matching TRBD1. This CDR3 has 14 amino acids. Germline assignment: CDR1 KGHSH and CDR2 LQKENI. Trimming took 6 bases from V and 5 from J; bases not matched to a gene: 10. CDR3 in DNA: TGTGCCAGCTCCCACGACAGGGTCCGGGACGAGCAGTACTTC. It codes for CASSHDRVRDEQYF.

The chain employs TRBV7-9 and TRBJ2-7; 7 positions match TRBD2. The CDR3 totals 14 residues. The V segment lost 6 bases and the J segment 6 bases; nucleotides outside the gene matches: 11. Germline CDR1 reads SEHNR; CDR2 reads FQNEAQ (reference sequence). The CDR3 DNA reads as TGTGCCAGCAGGTATGGATCGGGGGGATCCGAGCAGTACTTC. The encoded protein is CASRYGSGGSEQYF.

V gene TRBV18 combines with J gene TRBJ1-6, with 11 bases fitting TRBD1. Germline V gene sequence: CDR1 KGHSH, CDR2 LQKENI. The CDR3 extends over 15 amino acids. The J segment lost 8 bases and the V segment lost 3 bases, leaving 3 bases of the junction unmatched. CDR3 in amino acids: CASSPRDRGDSPLHF. The CDR3 coding sequence is TGTGCCAGCTCACCCCGGGACAGGGGGGATTCACCCCTCCACTTT.

The chain employs TRBV19 and TRBJ2-7, with D perhaps TRBD2 (5 bases). Trimming removed 4 bases from V and 4 bases from J, with 11 bases in between. The CDR3 has 13 amino acids. CDR1 and CDR2 (germline): LNHDA, SQIVND (reference sequence). DNA for the CDR3: TGTGCCAGTAGTAGATCGGAGGCTTACGAGCAGTACTTC. This translates into CASSRSEAYEQYF.

V and J are TRBV11-1 and TRBJ2-1, with D maybe TRBD2 (6 bases). Trimming took off 7 bases at V and 0 bases at J, with 13 bases between the two ends. This CDR3 is 15 amino acids long. Germline CDR1 and CDR2: SGHAT and FQDESV (reference sequence). CDR3 DNA: TGTGCCAGCATCACCGGGACTGGCTCCTACAATGAGCAGTTCTTC. Its translation is CASITGTGSYNEQFF.

The J gene is TRBJ1-2, the V gene TRBV19; 8 bases are a match to TRBD1. The CDR3 covers 12 residues. CDR1 LNHDA and CDR2 SQIVND come from the germline V gene (reference sequence). V dropped 10 bases and J dropped 5; count of bases not matched to a gene: 6. DNA for the CDR3: TGTGCCACCGTGACAGGGGAGTATGGCTACACCTTC. Amino acids: CATVTGEYGYTF.

The V and J genes are TRBV5-1 and TRBJ2-5, with TRBD2 matching over 10 bases. Germline V gene sequence: CDR1 SGHRS, CDR2 YFSETQ. The CDR3 is 16 residues long. Trimming at V came to 0 bases and at J to 1 base, leaving 3 bases not matched to a gene. This chain's CDR3 is CASSLVAGGPQETQYF. CDR3 nucleotides: TGCGCCAGCAGCTTGGTAGCGGGAGGTCCCCAAGAGACCCAGTACTTC.

The V gene is TRBV5-8, the J gene TRBJ2-1; maybe TRBD1 (6 bases). Germline assignment: CDR1 SGHTS and CDR2 YDEGEE. This CDR3 comprises 13 residues. Trimming took 0 bases from V and 5 from J, leaving 6 bases between them. The CDR3 reads CASSLDRDNEQFF. DNA of the CDR3: TGTGCCAGCAGCTTGGACAGGGACAATGAGCAGTTCTTC.

The chain carries TRBV7-9 and TRBJ2-7; D may be TRBD2 (6 bases). Per the germline V gene, CDR1 is SEHNR and CDR2 is FQNEAQ (reference sequence). V lost 3 bases and J lost 3, with 9 bases in between. The CDR3 is 13 amino acids. CDR3 nucleotide sequence: TGTGCCAGCAGCTTCGGGAGTGGCTACGAGCAGTACTTC. Translated, it gives CASSFGSGYEQYF. The whole variable domain, remainder taken from reference TRBV7-9 and TRBJ2-7, is DTGVSQNPRHKITKRGQNVTFRCDPISEHNRLYWYRQTLGQGPEFLTYFQNEAQLEKSRLLSDRFSAERPKGSFSTLEIQRTEQGDSAMYLCASSFGSGYEQYFGPGTRLTVT.

The genes are TRBV11-2 and TRBJ2-5; possibly TRBD1 for D (6 bases). The germline V and J ends were trimmed by 5 bases and 1 base, with 17 bases remaining between them. CDR3 length: 16 amino acids. Per the germline V gene, CDR1 is SGHAT and CDR2 is FQNNGV. The CDR3 nucleotides read TGTGCCAGCAGCCCGGACAGAAGAAGACCCCAAGAGACCCAGTACTTC. Protein sequence: CASSPDRRRPQETQYF.

This sequence joins TRBV7-3 and TRBJ2-5; 15 bases agree with TRBD2. V lost 5 bases and J lost 2; bases outside the gene matches: 6. This CDR3 contains 17 residues. CDR1 and CDR2 (germline): SGHTA, FQGTGA. The DNA for the CDR3 is TGTGCCAGCAGCCGCGGCGGGACTAGCGGGGGGCAAGAGACCCAGTACTTC. Protein: CASSRGGTSGGQETQYF.

Points on this clone: Other DNA sequences within the sample encode an identical CDR3. This chain links TRBV6-5 with TRBJ2-7; 10 bases agree with TRBD1. J was trimmed by 2 bases and V by 5 bases; bases with no gene match: 3. The germline gives CDR1 MNHEY, CDR2 SVGAGI. CDR3 size: 14 residues. The CDR3 reads CASSTGQGAYEQYF. Here the CDR3 DNA reads TGTGCCAGCAGTACCGGACAGGGGGCCTACGAGCAGTACTTC.

About this clone itself: No conserved phenylalanine or tryptophan ends this CDR3, so it is likely a read error. The DNA is omitted, as the CDR3 cannot be located on it reliably, and the CDR3 follows TCRdb's listing. The rearrangement joins TRBV6-5 to TRBJ1-1. Germline V gene lookup returns CDR1 MNHEY and CDR2 SVGAGI. Ends included, the CDR3 has 11 residues. Here the CDR3 reads CASSYPRGGEL.